These 11 T cell receptor beta chains came from one sample sequenced in a study of T cells in localized non-small cell lung cancer. The assay was immunoSEQ multiplex PCR, and TCRdb's table has in-frame clones only and misses some. There are 1,500 to 2,000 clones in the sample; roughly 34% occur only once, and about 6.9% lies in the top ten. This material consisted of lung tumor tissue, taken before any cancer treatment. The receptors stem from a male donor older than 55 with stage I squamous cell lung carcinoma.

The chain links TRBV28 to TRBJ2-5, with D unresolved. This CDR3 has 13 residues. V lost 6 bases, J lost 4 bases, and 12 bases lay in between. Germline V gene lookup returns CDR1 MDHEN and CDR2 SYDVKM. The CDR3 here is CASRWSLTETQYF. CDR3 in DNA: TGTGCCAGCAGGTGGAGCTTAACAGAGACCCAGTACTTC.

This clone was recorded once. This chain connects TRBV30 to TRBJ2-3; D ambiguous. V was shortened by 2 bases and J by 4 bases, with 7 bases between the two germline ends. Germline loops: CDR1 GTSNPN, CDR2 SVGIG (reference sequence). This CDR3 is 12 amino acids long. CDR3 protein: CAWSLVSDTQYF. The DNA for the CDR3 is TGTGCCTGGAGTTTAGTATCAGATACGCAGTATTTT.

This clone is categorized as medium-sized. The CDR3 bases are TGTGCCAGCAGCTTAACTGGACAGGGCGTGGGTGAGCAGTTCTTC. Its translation: CASSLTGQGVGEQFF. The chain employs TRBV11-3 and TRBJ2-1; TRBD1 agrees at 8 bases. CDR3 length equals 15 residues. Germline V gene data show CDR1 as SGHNT and CDR2 as YENEEA. J lost 9 bases, V lost 2 bases, and 9 bases had no gene match.

V usage is TRBV28 and J usage is TRBJ2-1, with TRBD1 matching 9 bases. Germline CDR1 MDHEN, CDR2 SYDVKM. The CDR3 consists of 15 residues. V lost 3 bases, J lost 1 base, and 1 base stayed unmatched. CDR3 residues: CASSLGTGSYNEQFF. The CDR3 nucleotides read TGTGCCAGCAGTTTGGGGACAGGGTCCTACAATGAGCAGTTCTTC.

This clone was observed a few times. The rearrangement links TRBV7-1 to TRBJ1-4, with D possibly matching TRBD1 (5 bases). TRBV7-1 carries the ORF label, with uncertain function. V lost 5 bases and J lost 5, with 21 bases in between. The CDR3 runs to 17 residues. CDR3 region: CASSRPGITSINEKLFF. The CDR3 DNA sequence: TGTGCCAGCAGCCGCCCAGGGATCACTTCCATAAATGAAAAACTGTTTTTT.

This clone has only one observation. The chain combines TRBV19 with TRBJ1-4; 7 bases align to TRBD1. Germline CDR1 reads LNHDA; CDR2 reads SQIVND (reference sequence). The CDR3 spans 14 residues. After removal of 5 bases from V and 5 bases from J, the junction contained 5 bases not matched to a gene. CDR3 DNA sequence: TGTGCCAGTAGTCCGGACAGGAAGAATGAAAAACTGTTTTTT. Translating it yields CASSPDRKNEKLFF. The variable domain in full, completed from reference TRBV19 and TRBJ1-4, reads DGGITQSPKYLFRKEGQNVTLSCEQNLNHDAMYWYRQDPGQGLRLIYYSQIVNDFQKGDIAEGYSVSREKKESFPLTVTSAQKNPTAFYLCASSPDRKNEKLFFGSGTQLSVL.

This clone has more than one count but fewer than ten. The rearrangement joins TRBV9 to TRBJ1-3; a possible D gene is TRBD1 (6 bases). Deletions cut 4 bases from V and 0 bases from J, with 20 bases between. The CDR3 has 18 residues. Germline CDR1 reads SGDLS; CDR2 reads YYNGEE. In DNA, the CDR3 is TGTGCCAGCAGCTCGAACTCCGGGACACCTTACTCTGGAAACACCATATATTTT. Residues: CASSSNSGTPYSGNTIYF. Filled out from reference TRBV9 and TRBJ1-3, the complete variable domain reads DSGVTQTPKHLITATGQRVTLRCSPRSGDLSVYWYQQSLDQGLQFLIQYYNGEERAKGNILERFSAQQFPDLHSELNLSSLELGDSALYFCASSSNSGTPYSGNTIYFGEGSWLTVV.

This clone occurred a few times. The chain combines TRBV10-3 with TRBJ2-6; D possibly corresponds to TRBD1 (6 bases). Trimming took 10 bases from V and 7 from J, leaving 14 bases between them. This CDR3 is built from 13 residues. Germline assignment: CDR1 ENHRY and CDR2 SYGVKD. In DNA form, the CDR3 reads TGTGCCAGCCAAACCAGGGGTGCCAACGTCCTGACTTTC. It codes for CASQTRGANVLTF.

This clone ranks as medium-sized. The rearrangement joins TRBV11-3 to TRBJ1-1; TRBD1 agrees at 7 bases. Per the germline V gene, CDR1 is SGHNT and CDR2 is YENEEA. V lost 4 bases, J lost 11 bases, and 13 bases stayed unmatched. The CDR3 runs 14 residues. The CDR3 nucleotides read TGTGCCAGCAGCTCGGGGACAGACGCAAAGTTTGCTTTCTTT. This codes for CASSSGTDAKFAFF.

This clone was picked up a small number of times. This chain joins TRBV11-3 and TRBJ1-6; no reliable D call. CDR3 length equals 15 residues. CDR1 is SGHNT, CDR2 YENEEA, per germline. V dropped 3 bases and J dropped 5 bases, with 11 bases sitting between them. CDR3 DNA: TGTGCCAGCAGCTTGTGGGAAGCTAATAATTCACCCCTCCACTTT. This encodes CASSLWEANNSPLHF.

The rearrangement links TRBV28 to TRBJ1-2; 8 nucleotides align to TRBD1. Trimming took 6 bases from V and 5 from J; bases not matched to a gene: 5. The length of the CDR3 is 13 residues. In germline, CDR1 is MDHEN, CDR2 SYDVKM. For the CDR3, the DNA is TGTGCCAGCAGCGGCGGACAGGGATATGGCTACACCTTC. This codes for CASSGGQGYGYTF.